This T cell receptor beta chain was profiled in a study of T-cell memory formation after mild COVID-19. The ends were cut back, 1 base at V and 1 base at J, with 5 bases in the middle. CDR3 size: 13 residues. CDR1 is LGHDT, CDR2 YNNKEL, per germline (reference sequence). TCRdb passed the 5' RACE reads through MiXCR, listing each CDR3 protein once. Counted here are about 470,000 distinct CDR3 sequences, about 18% occurring once; the ten biggest clones make up around 12%. This clonotype was observed a few times. Sequencing input: PBMCs or a T cell subset sorted from them (not recorded which). This TCR derives from an adult woman who had mild COVID-19 (a few samples of this study predate the infection). Cell type and time point are not known. The genes are TRBV3-1 and TRBJ2-7; D gene ambiguous. The CDR3 DNA reads TGTGCCAGCAGCCAAGGAAAGTCCTACGAGCAGTACTTC. Translation gives CASSQGKSYEQYF.